This T cell receptor beta chain was sequenced in a study of cytomegalovirus exposure and HLA in healthy donors. The PCR made use of 60 Vbeta and 13 Jbeta primers. The table came from immunoSEQ multiplex PCR; TCRdb's copy has only in-frame clones and leaves some out. Of 65,000 to 100,000 clones in the sample, roughly three quarters are singletons; the top ten hold roughly 14%. For this clone: What it binds is unknown.

Donors likely had unrecorded immune exposures despite being nominally healthy when sampled. Study findings and constraints: In a later analysis, V- and J-gene trimming of beta chains associated with a DCLRE1C missense variant, replicated independently. The classifier reportedly diagnosed cytomegalovirus status with high specificity and sensitivity. A later examination showed that TCR association rates differed by HLA locus, with DRB1 most and HLA-C fewest.

Losses at the gene ends were 1 base for V and 4 bases for J; bases not matched to a gene: 10. Per germline, CDR1 SGHRS and CDR2 YFSETQ. The CDR3 covers 16 residues. Sequenced: PBMCs. The genes are TRBV5-1 and TRBJ2-5, with 7 positions matching TRBD1. This receptor was taken from a woman in her forties in good health and CMV-seropositive. The CDR3 reads CASSLFSGTVGETQYF. The DNA for the CDR3 is TGCGCCAGCAGCTTGTTCTCCGGGACAGTGGGAGAGACCCAGTACTTC.